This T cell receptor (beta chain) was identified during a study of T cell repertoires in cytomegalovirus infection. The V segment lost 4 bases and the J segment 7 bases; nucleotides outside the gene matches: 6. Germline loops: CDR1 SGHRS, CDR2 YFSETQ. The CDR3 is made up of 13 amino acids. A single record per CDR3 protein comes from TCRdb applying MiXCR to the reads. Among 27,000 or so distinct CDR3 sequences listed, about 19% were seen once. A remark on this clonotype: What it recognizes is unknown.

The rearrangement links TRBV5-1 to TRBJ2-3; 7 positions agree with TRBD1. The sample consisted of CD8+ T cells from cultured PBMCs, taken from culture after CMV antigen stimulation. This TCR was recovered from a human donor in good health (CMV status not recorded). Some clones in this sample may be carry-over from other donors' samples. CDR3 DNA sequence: TGCGCCAGCAGCGTTGGGACAGACAATACGCAGTATTTT. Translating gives CASSVGTDNTQYF.